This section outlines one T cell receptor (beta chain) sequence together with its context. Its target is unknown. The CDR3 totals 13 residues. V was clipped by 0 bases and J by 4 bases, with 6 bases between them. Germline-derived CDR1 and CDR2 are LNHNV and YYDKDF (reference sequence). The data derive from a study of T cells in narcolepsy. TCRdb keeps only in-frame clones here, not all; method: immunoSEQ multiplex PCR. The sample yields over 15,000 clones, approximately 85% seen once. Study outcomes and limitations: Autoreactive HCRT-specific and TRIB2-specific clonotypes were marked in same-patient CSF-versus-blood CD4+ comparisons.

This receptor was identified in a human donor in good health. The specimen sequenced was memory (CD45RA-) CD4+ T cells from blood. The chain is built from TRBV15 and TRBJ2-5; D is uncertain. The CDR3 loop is CATSRDLVETQYF. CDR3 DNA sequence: TGTGCCACCAGCAGAGACCTCGTAGAGACCCAGTACTTC.